The 5 T cell receptor beta chains reported below all come from one sample, sequenced in a study of T cell responses to AZD1222 COVID-19 vaccine. The assay was immunoSEQ multiplex PCR, and TCRdb's table has in-frame clones only and misses some. The sample carries about 110,000 clones, about 89% recorded once. The source was peripheral blood, collected 28 days after the second AZD1222 dose. The receptors here all came from an adult who received the AZD1222 COVID-19 vaccine.

The CDR3 reads CASSDSGGSSADTQYF. The CDR3 DNA sequence: TGTGCCAGCAGTGACTCGGGCGGGAGTTCAGCAGATACGCAGTATTTT. This rearrangement joins TRBV6-4 to TRBJ2-3, with TRBD2 identical over 7 bases. Germline CDR1 and CDR2: MRHNA and SNTAGT. Trimming at V came to 0 bases and at J to 4 bases, leaving 7 bases not matched to a gene. The CDR3 covers 16 residues.

This clone was detected once. Compared with germline, one end of the junction differs, possibly owing to a read error. This chain joins TRBV14 and TRBJ2-7; TRBD1 matches at 7 bases. CDR3 length equals 15 residues. CDR1 SGHDN and CDR2 FVKESK come from the germline V gene. The CDR3 sequence: CASSQGQVVSYEQYF. Written as DNA, the CDR3 is TGTGCCAGCAGTCAAGGACAGGTGGTCTCCTACGAGCAGTACTTC.

The chain joins TRBV27 to TRBJ1-1; a possible D gene is TRBD1 (5 bases). There are 14 residues in the CDR3. The V gene lost 5 bases and the J gene lost 7 bases, with 17 bases spanning the gap. From germline, CDR1 is MNHEY and CDR2 SMNVEV (reference sequence). The CDR3 sequence is CASSGVRDGHEAFF. The CDR3 DNA sequence: TGTGCCAGCAGTGGGGTGAGGGACGGTCATGAAGCTTTCTTT.

The chain employs TRBV4-3 and TRBJ2-1; D perhaps matches TRBD2 (5 bases). Per germline, CDR1 LGHNA and CDR2 YSLEER. Trimming took off 0 bases at V and 2 bases at J, with 8 bases between the two ends. The CDR3 is made up of 15 amino acids. CDR3 nucleotides: TGCGCCAGCAGCCAAGAACTAGAAACCTACAATGAGCAGTTCTTC. Amino acid sequence: CASSQELETYNEQFF.

This clone was seen a single time. The chain is built from TRBV2 and TRBJ1-6, with 8 bases that match TRBD1. The V gene end was trimmed by 10 bases and the J gene end by 10 bases; junction bases not matched to a gene: 15. This CDR3 comprises 15 residues. In germline, CDR1 is SNHLY, CDR2 FYNNEI. CDR3 coding DNA: TGTGCCATCCTTCTCAAACAGGGGGGAGGCTCACCCCTCCACTTT. Its translation is CAILLKQGGGSPLHF.